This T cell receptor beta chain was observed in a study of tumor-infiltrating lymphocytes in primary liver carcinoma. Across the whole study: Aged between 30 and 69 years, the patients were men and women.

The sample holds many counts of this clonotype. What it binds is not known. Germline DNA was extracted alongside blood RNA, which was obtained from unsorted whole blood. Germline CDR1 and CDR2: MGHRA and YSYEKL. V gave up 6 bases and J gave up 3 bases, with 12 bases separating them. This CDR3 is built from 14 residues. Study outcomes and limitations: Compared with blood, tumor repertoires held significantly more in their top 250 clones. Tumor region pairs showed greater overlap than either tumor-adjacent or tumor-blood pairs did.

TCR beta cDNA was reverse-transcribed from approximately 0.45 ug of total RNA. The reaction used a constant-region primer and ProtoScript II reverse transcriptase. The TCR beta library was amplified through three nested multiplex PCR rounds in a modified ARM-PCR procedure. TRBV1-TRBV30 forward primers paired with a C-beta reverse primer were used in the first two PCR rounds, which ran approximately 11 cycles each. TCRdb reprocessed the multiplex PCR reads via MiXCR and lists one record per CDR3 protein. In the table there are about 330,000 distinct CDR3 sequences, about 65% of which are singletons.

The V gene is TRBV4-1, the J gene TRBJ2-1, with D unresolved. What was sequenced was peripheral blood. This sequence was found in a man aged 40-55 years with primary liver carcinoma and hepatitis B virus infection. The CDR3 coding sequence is TGCGCCAGCAGTTTTAGTACCATCTACAATGAGCAGTTCTTC. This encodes CASSFSTIYNEQFF.